Shown below are 13 T cell receptor beta chains from a single sample sequenced in a study of T-cell reconstitution after alpha-beta-depleted transplantation in children. Researchers prepared the TCRbeta library using unique molecular identifiers, the study reports. TCRdb itself ran the PCR reads through MiXCR, one entry per CDR3 protein. The sample lists hundreds of thousands of distinct CDR3 sequences, approximately 16% occurring once. The sample was PBMCs from the stem cell graft donor, taken from the stem cell graft. Receptors were obtained from a human donor who donated a stem cell graft to a child with acute myeloid leukemia.

This clonotype was seen repeatedly, ten times or more. The rearrangement uses TRBV20-1 and TRBJ1-2, with 7 bases aligning to TRBD1. This CDR3 has 13 residues. Germline CDR1 is DFQATT and CDR2 is SNEGSKA (reference sequence). With V trimmed by 3 bases and J by 6 bases, 7 bases remained unmatched. CDR3 coding DNA: TGCAGTGCTAGGCCCCCTGGACAGGATGGCTACACCTTC. Protein: CSARPPGQDGYTF.

This clonotype was observed a handful of times. The chain couples TRBV7-4 to TRBJ2-2; D is undetermined. Germline assignment: CDR1 SGHVT and CDR2 SQSDAQ. The CDR3 totals 9 residues. The V end was cut by 8 bases, the J end by 8 bases, with 3 bases between. The CDR3 here is CASLGELFF. The CDR3 DNA sequence: TGTGCCAGCCTAGGGGAGCTGTTTTTT.

This chain connects TRBV10-3 to TRBJ2-3, with 10 bases lining up with TRBD2. Per the germline V gene, CDR1 is ENHRY and CDR2 is SYGVKD. J gave up 5 bases and V 3 bases, and 11 bases lay outside the gene matches. The CDR3 sequence is 17 residues long. CDR3 coding DNA: TGTGCCATCAGTGAAAGGGGTAGCGGGGGGCCAATAGATACGCAGTATTTT. This gives the protein CAISERGSGGPIDTQYF.

The rearrangement joins TRBV5-1 to TRBJ2-2; D call uncertain. This CDR3 contains 15 residues. CDR1 is SGHRS and CDR2 is YFSETQ in the germline V gene. Trimming stripped 1 base from V and 4 bases from J, with 11 bases between. The CDR3 coding sequence is TGCGCCAGCAGCTTGAAAATGCTCGCCACCGGGGAGCTGTTTTTT. The encoded protein is CASSLKMLATGELFF.

This clonotype was observed a few times. The chain employs TRBV5-1 and TRBJ1-4; D remains ambiguous. V was cut by 1 base and J by 8 bases, with 12 bases left in between. The germline CDR1 and CDR2 sequences are SGHRS and YFSETQ. CDR3 length: 14 residues. CDR3 region: CASSLQAGSEKLFF. DNA of the CDR3: TGCGCCAGCAGCTTGCAGGCGGGGTCGGAAAAACTGTTTTTT.

Remarks on this clonotype: A read error is possible here, since a much larger clone lies one base away. The chain combines TRBV5-5 with TRBJ2-4, with D tentatively TRBD2 (5 bases). From germline, CDR1 is SGHKS and CDR2 YYEKEE (reference sequence). This CDR3 has 15 residues. The CDR3 nucleotides read TGTGCCAGCAGCTTAGAGGGAGTAGCCAAAAACAATCAGTACTTC. Residues: CASSLEGVAKNNQYF. Full variable domain (remainder filled in from reference TRBV5-5 and TRBJ2-4): DAGVTQSPTHLIKTRGQQVTLRCSPISGHKSVSWYQQVLGQGPQFIFQYYEKEERGRGNFPDRFSARQFPNYSSELNVNALLLGDSALYLCASSLEGVAKNNQYFGAGTRLSVL.

The chain uses TRBV20-1 and TRBJ2-1; 8 nucleotides line up with TRBD2. Germline V gene sequence: CDR1 DFQATT, CDR2 SNEGSKA (reference sequence). Germline trimming cut 1 base from V and 10 bases from J; bases unmatched to any gene: 18. The CDR3 runs to 17 residues. The CDR3 reads CSARGTPGTRTTKEQFF. In DNA form, the CDR3 reads TGCAGTGCTAGAGGAACCCCCGGGACTAGAACTACCAAGGAGCAGTTCTTC.

The genes are TRBV5-1 and TRBJ2-3, with D maybe TRBD2 (5 bases). The CDR3 sequence is 16 residues long. Germline-derived CDR1 and CDR2 are SGHRS and YFSETQ. V lost 0 bases, J lost 2 bases, and 13 bases lay in between. The CDR3 DNA is TGCGCCAGCAGCTTGGGGATGACGGGGAACACAGATACGCAGTATTTT. Residues: CASSLGMTGNTDTQYF.

This clonotype was seen many times. The CDR3 does not end in the conserved phenylalanine or tryptophan, so this is likely a read error. The DNA is left out, because the CDR3 cannot be placed on it with certainty; the CDR3 is given as TCRdb lists it. This chain links TRBV29-1 with TRBJ1-4; TRBD1, the table's D call, was not compared with the DNA. CDR1 and CDR2 (germline): SQVTM, ANQGSEA. Inclusive of both ends, the CDR3 amounts to 11 amino acids. The CDR3 protein is CSVHLLDRPVT.

This clonotype has at least ten counts. The chain has TRBV7-2 and TRBJ1-1; TRBD1 might be the D (5 bases). V lost 2 bases and J lost 0, with 16 bases in between. The germline V gene has CDR1 SGHTA and CDR2 FQGNSA. The length of the CDR3 is 17 residues. The CDR3: CASSLRKAGAMNTEAFF. Written as DNA, the CDR3 is TGTGCCAGCAGCTTACGGAAGGCCGGGGCCATGAACACTGAAGCTTTCTTT.

In DNA form, the CDR3 reads TGTGCCAGCAGTTTACCCGGGCGGATTCCCAATGAGCAGTTCTTC. The encoded protein is CASSLPGRIPNEQFF. The chain joins TRBV12-3 or TRBV12-4 to TRBJ2-1; no clear D gene. Deletions cut 2 bases from V and 6 bases from J, with 14 bases between. This CDR3 spans 15 amino acids.

The sample holds many counts of this clonotype. The chain carries TRBV15 and TRBJ2-7; tentatively, D is TRBD1 (5 bases). The germline gives CDR1 LNHNV, CDR2 YYDKDF (reference sequence). CDR3 length: 14 amino acids. V was trimmed by 6 bases and J by 1 base, leaving 13 bases between them. This chain's CDR3 is CATSSGRVSYEQYF. The CDR3 DNA reads as TGTGCCACCAGTTCAGGGCGCGTTTCCTACGAGCAGTACTTC.

This chain joins TRBV11-2 and TRBJ1-1, with unresolved D. Trimming left V 1 base short and J 4 bases short, with 7 bases between. This CDR3 is built from 13 residues. Per the germline V gene, CDR1 is SGHAT and CDR2 is FQNNGV. The CDR3 nucleotides read TGTGCCAGCAGCTTAGGCCCAATCACTGAAGCTTTCTTT. Amino acid sequence: CASSLGPITEAFF. The variable domain in full, completed from reference TRBV11-2 and TRBJ1-1, reads EAGVAQSPRYKIIEKRQSVAFWCNPISGHATLYWYQQILGQGPKLLIQFQNNGVVDDSQLPKDRFSAERLKGVDSTLKIQPAKLEDSAVYLCASSLGPITEAFFGQGTRLTVV.